The rows below give T cell receptor beta chains drawn from one sample of a study of blood T cell repertoires in COVID-19. Measured with immunoSEQ multiplex PCR; TCRdb has only the in-frame clones, and not every one. Altogether over 75,000 clones are present, 89% being singletons, with the ten largest covering approximately 5.2%. Sequenced: peripheral blood. All receptors come from a woman of 80 years or more with active COVID-19. Each CDR3 is given without its conserved first and last residue. D genes are given only for firm matches.

j_gene,len,v_gene,d_gene,CDR3aa
TRBJ2-5,13,TRBV18,TRBD2,ASSPLTGGRETQY
TRBJ2-7,11,TRBV29-1,NA,SVPVPGRNEQY
TRBJ2-3,13,TRBV19,TRBD1,ASQKSGQGSDTQY
TRBJ1-1,12,TRBV5-5,NA,ASSKSTENTEAF
TRBJ2-1,14,TRBV19,TRBD2,ASSPWGTSGYNEQF
TRBJ2-2,12,TRBV28,TRBD1,ASTAQGQGLKLF
TRBJ2-1,13,TRBV27,TRBD2,ASSSSGRAYNEQF
TRBJ2-1,14,TRBV4-1,TRBD2,ASSQDTGTSGNEQF
TRBJ2-7,14,TRBV27,TRBD2,ASSLRSGTSFGEQY
TRBJ1-4,11,TRBV5-5,NA,ASSLGGDEKLF
TRBJ2-1,15,TRBV27,NA,ASSFHQGPSSYNEQF
TRBJ2-7,14,TRBV28,TRBD2,ASIGASGAASYEQY
TRBJ1-5,14,TRBV4-1,NA,ASSQGAQGGNQPQH
TRBJ2-4,14,TRBV27,TRBD2,ASSLRASGRRDIQY
TRBJ2-3,11,TRBV7-3,NA,ASSSLNTDTQY
TRBJ2-5,12,TRBV29-1,TRBD2,SVRAGGFQETQY
TRBJ1-6,13,TRBV28,NA,ASSLGEGAYSPLH
TRBJ2-5,11,TRBV5-4,NA,ASSLGGGETQY
TRBJ1-1,13,TRBV9,NA,ASSDSQTAYTEAF
TRBJ1-5,14,TRBV3-1/TRBV3-2,NA,ASSHPGDWSNQPQH
TRBJ2-1,19,TRBV7-8,TRBD2,ASSLAAGLAGGEGSYNEQF
TRBJ1-2,12,TRBV9,NA,ASSVVPGNYGYT
TRBJ2-1,11,TRBV9,NA,ASSVPRGDEQF
TRBJ2-1,13,TRBV5-1,TRBD2,ASSLVGLADNEQF
TRBJ2-5,13,TRBV18,TRBD1,ASSPRQGIRETQY
TRBJ2-7,11,TRBV30,NA,AWSLYKSYEQY
TRBJ2-1,10,TRBV28,NA,ASSPRAGEQF
TRBJ1-3,13,TRBV19,TRBD1,ASSTMTGFGDTIY
TRBJ2-3,13,TRBV18,NA,ASSPQPARGDTQY